The present T cell receptor (beta chain) was sequenced within a study of blood T cell repertoires in COVID-19. In the case of this clone: Within the sample, other DNA sequences also encode this same CDR3.

Clones were read by immunoSEQ multiplex PCR, and TCRdb kept only the in-frame ones, dropping some. The sample has more than 110,000 clones; more than 65% are singletons. The CDR3 has 11 residues. V was pared by 5 bases and J by 5 bases, with 6 bases between. The sequence was obtained from a man older than 75 with acute or convalescent COVID-19. The chain has TRBV12-3 or TRBV12-4 and TRBJ2-5; D possibly corresponds to TRBD2 (5 bases). The sequenced sample was peripheral blood. In nucleotides, the CDR3 is TGTGCCAGCAGTCCGGGGGAGACCCAGTACTTC. Translating gives CASSPGETQYF.